Below, one TCR beta chain is given with its context. What it recognizes is unknown. The sample originates from a study of cytomegalovirus exposure and HLA in healthy donors. Study at large: Previous work identified roughly 120 million unique TCR beta sequences from about 179 million T cells.

PCR primers comprised 60 Vbeta and 13 Jbeta primers. This table comes from immunoSEQ multiplex PCR, and its TCRdb copy is limited to in-frame clones, with some not included. The sample holds under 100,000 clones; around three quarters are singletons and the top ten take 3% to 3.5%. Notes on the study in general: Analyses of presence/absence relied on an assumption of roughly uniform sequencing depth across donors. Compared with the roughly 700-donor mean, an Asian-associated ancestry cluster reportedly had fewer N-insertions, according to a later analysis. In a later analysis, specific HLA alleles were associated with 15,000 to 20,000 TCR beta sequences at a 0.05 false discovery rate.

The receptor comes from a man aged 35-49 years in good health and CMV-seronegative. Material: PBMCs.

The CDR3, as DNA: TGTGCCTGGAGTGTAGGGGGGGCTTATGGCTACACCTTC. The encoded protein is CAWSVGGAYGYTF. The chain carries TRBV30 and TRBJ1-2; D might be TRBD1 (6 bases). Germline CDR1 is GTSNPN and CDR2 is SVGIG (reference sequence). Trimming removed 0 bases from V and 5 bases from J, with 10 bases in between. This CDR3 contains 13 residues.